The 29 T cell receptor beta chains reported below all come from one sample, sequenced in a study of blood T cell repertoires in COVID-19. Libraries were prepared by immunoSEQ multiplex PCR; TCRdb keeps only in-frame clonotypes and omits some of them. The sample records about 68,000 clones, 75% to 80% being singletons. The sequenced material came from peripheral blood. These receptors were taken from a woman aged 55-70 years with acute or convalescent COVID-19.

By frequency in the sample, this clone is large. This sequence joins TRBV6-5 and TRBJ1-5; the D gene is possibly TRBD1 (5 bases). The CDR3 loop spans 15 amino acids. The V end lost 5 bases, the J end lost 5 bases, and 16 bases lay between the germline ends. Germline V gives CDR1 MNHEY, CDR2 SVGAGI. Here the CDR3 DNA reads TGTGCCAGCAGTCGTACGACAGAGAGATATCAGCCCCAGCATTTT. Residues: CASSRTTERYQPQHF.

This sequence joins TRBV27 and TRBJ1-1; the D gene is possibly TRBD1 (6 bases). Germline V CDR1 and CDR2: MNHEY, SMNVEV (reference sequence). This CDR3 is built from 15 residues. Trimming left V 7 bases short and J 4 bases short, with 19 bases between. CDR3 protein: CASTSQGGVGTEAFF. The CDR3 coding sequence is TGTGCCAGCACTTCACAGGGAGGGGTGGGCACTGAAGCTTTCTTT.

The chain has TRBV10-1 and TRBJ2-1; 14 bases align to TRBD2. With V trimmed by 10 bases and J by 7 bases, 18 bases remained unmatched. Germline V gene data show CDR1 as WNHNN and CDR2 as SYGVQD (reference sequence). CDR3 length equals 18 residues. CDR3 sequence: CAINQGTSGGAMRNEQFF. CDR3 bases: TGCGCCATCAACCAGGGGACTAGCGGGGGAGCAATGAGGAATGAGCAGTTCTTC.

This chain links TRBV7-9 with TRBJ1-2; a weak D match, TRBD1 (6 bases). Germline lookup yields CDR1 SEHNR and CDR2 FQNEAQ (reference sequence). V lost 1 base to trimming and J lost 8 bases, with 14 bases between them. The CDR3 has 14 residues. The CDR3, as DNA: TGTGCCAGCAGCTTAGTTCCAGGGGCCAGCGGCTACACCTTC. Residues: CASSLVPGASGYTF.

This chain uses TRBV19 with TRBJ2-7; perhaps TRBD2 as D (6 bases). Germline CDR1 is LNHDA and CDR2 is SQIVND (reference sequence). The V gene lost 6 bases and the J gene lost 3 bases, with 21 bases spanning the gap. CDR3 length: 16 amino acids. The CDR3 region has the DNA TGTGCCAGTAGCGGGGGTGGCGGCTTCTCAGACTACGAGCAGTACTTC. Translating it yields CASSGGGGFSDYEQYF.

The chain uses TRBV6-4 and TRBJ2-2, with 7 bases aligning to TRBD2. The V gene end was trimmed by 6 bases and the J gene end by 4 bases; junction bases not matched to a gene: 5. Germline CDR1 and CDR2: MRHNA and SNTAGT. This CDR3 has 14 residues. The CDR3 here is CASSRDYPTGELFF. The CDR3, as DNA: TGTGCCAGCAGCCGGGACTACCCCACCGGGGAGCTGTTTTTT.

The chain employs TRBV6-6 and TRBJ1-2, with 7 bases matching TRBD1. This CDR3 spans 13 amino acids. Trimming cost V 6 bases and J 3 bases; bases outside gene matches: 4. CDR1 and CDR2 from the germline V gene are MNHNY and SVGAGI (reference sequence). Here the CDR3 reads CASSWTGDYGYTF. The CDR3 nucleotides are TGTGCCAGCAGCTGGACAGGAGACTATGGCTACACCTTC.

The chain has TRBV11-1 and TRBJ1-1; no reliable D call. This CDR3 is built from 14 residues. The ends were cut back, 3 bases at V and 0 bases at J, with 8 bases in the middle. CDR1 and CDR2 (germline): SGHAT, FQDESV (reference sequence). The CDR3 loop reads CASSFSIVNTEAFF. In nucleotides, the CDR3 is TGTGCCAGCAGCTTTAGTATCGTGAACACTGAAGCTTTCTTT.

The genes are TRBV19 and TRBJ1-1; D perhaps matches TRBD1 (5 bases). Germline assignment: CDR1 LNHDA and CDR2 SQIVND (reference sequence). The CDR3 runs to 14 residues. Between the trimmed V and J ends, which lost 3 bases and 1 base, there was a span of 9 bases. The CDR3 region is CASSISTGNTEAFF. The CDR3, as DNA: TGTGCCAGTAGTATTTCAACAGGGAACACTGAAGCTTTCTTT.

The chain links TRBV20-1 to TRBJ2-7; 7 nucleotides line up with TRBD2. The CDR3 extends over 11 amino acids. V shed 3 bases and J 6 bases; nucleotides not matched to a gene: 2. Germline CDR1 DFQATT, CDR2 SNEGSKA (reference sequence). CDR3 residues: CSARGGFEQYF. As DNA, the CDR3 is TGCAGTGCTAGGGGAGGGTTCGAGCAGTACTTC.

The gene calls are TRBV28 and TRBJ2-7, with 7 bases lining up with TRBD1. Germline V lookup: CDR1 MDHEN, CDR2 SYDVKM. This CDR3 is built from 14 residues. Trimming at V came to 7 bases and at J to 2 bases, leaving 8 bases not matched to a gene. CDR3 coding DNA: TGTGCCAGCACCCTCAAGGGACAGACCTACGAGCAGTACTTC. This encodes CASTLKGQTYEQYF.

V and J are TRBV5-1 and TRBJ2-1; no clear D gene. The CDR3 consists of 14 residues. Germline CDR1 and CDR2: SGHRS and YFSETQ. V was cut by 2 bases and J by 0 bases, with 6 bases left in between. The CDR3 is CASSLYSSYNEQFF. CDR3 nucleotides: TGCGCCAGCAGCTTATATAGCTCCTACAATGAGCAGTTCTTC.

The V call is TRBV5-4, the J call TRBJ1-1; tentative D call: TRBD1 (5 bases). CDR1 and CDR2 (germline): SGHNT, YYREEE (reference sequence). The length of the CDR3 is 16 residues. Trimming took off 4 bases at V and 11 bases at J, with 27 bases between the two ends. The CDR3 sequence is CASSPRDSGGGRVAFF. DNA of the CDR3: TGTGCCAGCAGCCCACGGGACTCCGGGGGAGGGAGGGTGGCTTTCTTT. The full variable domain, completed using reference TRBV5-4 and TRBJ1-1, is ETGVTQSPTHLIKTRGQQVTLRCSSQSGHNTVSWYQQALGQGPQFIFQYYREEENGRGNFPPRFSGLQFPNYSSELNVNALELDDSALYLCASSPRDSGGGRVAFFGQGTRLTVV.

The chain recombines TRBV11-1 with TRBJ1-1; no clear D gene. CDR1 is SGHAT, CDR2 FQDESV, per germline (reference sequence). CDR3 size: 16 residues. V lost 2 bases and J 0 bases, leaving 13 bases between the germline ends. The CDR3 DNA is TGTGCCAGCAGCTTATTGTTAGGCGGGGTGAACACTGAAGCTTTCTTT. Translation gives CASSLLLGGVNTEAFF.

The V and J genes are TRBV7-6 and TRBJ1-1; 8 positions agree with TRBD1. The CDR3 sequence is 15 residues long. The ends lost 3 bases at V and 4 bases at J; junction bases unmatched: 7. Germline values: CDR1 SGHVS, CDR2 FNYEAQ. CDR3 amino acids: CASSLRDRGGTEAFF. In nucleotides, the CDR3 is TGTGCCAGCAGCTTGAGAGACAGGGGAGGCACTGAAGCTTTCTTT.

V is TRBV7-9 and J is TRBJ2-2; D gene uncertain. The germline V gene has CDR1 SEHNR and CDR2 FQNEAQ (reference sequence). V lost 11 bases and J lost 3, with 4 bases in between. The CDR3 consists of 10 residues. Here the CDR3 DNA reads TGTGCCGGCCACACCGGGGAGCTGTTTTTT. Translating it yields CAGHTGELFF.

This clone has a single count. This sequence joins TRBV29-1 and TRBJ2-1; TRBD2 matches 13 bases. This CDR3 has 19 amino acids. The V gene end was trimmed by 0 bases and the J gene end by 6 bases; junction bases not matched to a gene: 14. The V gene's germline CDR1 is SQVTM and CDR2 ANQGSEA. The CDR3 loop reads CSVEDLRTSGGPPGNEQFF. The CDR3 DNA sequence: TGCAGCGTTGAAGATTTGCGGACTAGCGGGGGCCCCCCGGGCAATGAGCAGTTCTTC.

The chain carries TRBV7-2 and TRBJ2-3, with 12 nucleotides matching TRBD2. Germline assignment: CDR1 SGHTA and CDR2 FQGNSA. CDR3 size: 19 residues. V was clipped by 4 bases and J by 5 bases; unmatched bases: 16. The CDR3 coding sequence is TGTGCCAGCAGCTCTCGGAAAACCCTAGCGGGGGGGCCGATAGATACGCAGTATTTT. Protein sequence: CASSSRKTLAGGPIDTQYF.

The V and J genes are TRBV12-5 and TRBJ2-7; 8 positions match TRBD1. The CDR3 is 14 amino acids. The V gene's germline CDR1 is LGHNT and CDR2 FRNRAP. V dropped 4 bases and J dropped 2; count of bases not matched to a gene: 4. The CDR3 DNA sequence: TGTGCTAGTGGTTCCGGACAGGGACCCTACGAGCAGTACTTC. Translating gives CASGSGQGPYEQYF. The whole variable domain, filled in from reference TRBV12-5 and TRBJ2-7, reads DARVTQTPRHKVTEMGQEVTMRCQPILGHNTVFWYRQTMMQGLELLAYFRNRAPLDDSGMPKDRFSAEMPDATLATLKIQPSEPRDSAVYFCASGSGQGPYEQYFGPGTRLTVT.

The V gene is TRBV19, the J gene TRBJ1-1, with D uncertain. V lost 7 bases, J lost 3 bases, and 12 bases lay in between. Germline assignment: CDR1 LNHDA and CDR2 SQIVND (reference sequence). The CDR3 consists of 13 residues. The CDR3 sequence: CASKAHTDTEAFF. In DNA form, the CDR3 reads TGTGCCAGTAAGGCGCACACAGACACTGAAGCTTTCTTT.

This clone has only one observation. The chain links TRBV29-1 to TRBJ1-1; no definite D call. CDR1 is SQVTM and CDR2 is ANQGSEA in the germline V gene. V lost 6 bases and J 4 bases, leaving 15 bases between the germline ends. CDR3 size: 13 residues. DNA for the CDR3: TGCAGCGTGATAAAAAGGGAGGTCACTGAAGCTTTCTTT. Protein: CSVIKREVTEAFF.

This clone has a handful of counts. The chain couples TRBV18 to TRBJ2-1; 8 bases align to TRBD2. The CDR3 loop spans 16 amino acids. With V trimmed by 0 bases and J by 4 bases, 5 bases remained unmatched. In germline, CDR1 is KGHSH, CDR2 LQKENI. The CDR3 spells CASSPPRAGAYNEQFF. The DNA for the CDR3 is TGTGCCAGCTCACCACCGAGAGCGGGGGCTTACAATGAGCAGTTCTTC.

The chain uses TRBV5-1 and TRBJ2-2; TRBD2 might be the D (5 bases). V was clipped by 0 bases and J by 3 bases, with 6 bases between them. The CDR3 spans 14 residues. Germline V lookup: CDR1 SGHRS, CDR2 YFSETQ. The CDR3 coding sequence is TGCGCCAGCAGCTTGGGCGGGCACACCGGGGAGCTGTTTTTT. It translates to CASSLGGHTGELFF.

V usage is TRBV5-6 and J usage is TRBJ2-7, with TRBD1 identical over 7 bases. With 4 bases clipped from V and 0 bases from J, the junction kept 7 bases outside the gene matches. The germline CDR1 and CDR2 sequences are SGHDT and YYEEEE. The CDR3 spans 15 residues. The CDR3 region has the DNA TGTGCCAGCAGCCGGGACAGTATAAACTCCTACGAGCAGTACTTC. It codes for CASSRDSINSYEQYF.

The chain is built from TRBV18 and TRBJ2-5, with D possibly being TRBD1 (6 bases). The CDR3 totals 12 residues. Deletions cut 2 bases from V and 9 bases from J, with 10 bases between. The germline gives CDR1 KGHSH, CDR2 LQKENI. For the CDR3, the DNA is TGTGCCAGCTCACCAGGCGAGGGGGCCCAGTACTTC. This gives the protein CASSPGEGAQYF. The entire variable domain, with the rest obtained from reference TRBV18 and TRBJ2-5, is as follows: NAGVMQNPRHLVRRRGQEARLRCSPMKGHSHVYWYRQLPEEGLKFMVYLQKENIIDESGMPKERFSAEFPKEGPSILRIQQVVRGDSAAYFCASSPGEGAQYFGPGTRLLVL.

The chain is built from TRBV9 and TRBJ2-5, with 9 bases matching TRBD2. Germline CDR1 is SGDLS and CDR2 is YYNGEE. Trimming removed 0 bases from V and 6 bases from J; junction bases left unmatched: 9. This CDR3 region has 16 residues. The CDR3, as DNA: TGTGCCAGCAGCGTAGCGGATAGCGGGGGACGTCAGACCCAGTACTTC. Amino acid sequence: CASSVADSGGRQTQYF.

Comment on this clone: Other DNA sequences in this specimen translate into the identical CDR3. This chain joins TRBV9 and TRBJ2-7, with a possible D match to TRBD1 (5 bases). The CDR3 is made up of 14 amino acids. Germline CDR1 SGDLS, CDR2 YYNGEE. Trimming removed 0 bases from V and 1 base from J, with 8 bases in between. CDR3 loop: CASSVGDSSYEQYF. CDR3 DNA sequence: TGTGCCAGCAGCGTAGGCGACAGTTCCTACGAGCAGTACTTC.

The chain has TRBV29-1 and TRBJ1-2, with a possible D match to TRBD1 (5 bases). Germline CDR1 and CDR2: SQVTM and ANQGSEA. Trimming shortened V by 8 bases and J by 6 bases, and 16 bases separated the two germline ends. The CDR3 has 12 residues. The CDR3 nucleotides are TGCAGCCCAGGGCCCCTTCGGGATGGCTACACCTTC. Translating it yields CSPGPLRDGYTF.

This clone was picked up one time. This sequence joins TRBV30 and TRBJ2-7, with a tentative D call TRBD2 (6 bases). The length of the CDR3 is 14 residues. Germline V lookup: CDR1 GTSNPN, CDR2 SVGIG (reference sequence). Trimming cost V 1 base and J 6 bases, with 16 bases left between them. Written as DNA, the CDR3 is TGTGCCTGGAGTGCCGGGACTTCAACCCCCGAGCAGTACTTC. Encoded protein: CAWSAGTSTPEQYF.